This T cell receptor (beta chain) was captured in a study of memory CD4+ T cells and cytomegalovirus serostatus. Study outcomes and limitations: 67 of 164 known CMV-associated TCRbeta sequences appeared in CD4+ memory. The CMV-associated TCR signature appears largely within the CD4+ memory repertoire.

As originally analysed: After removing out-of-frame reads, approximately 2 million distinct TCRbeta sequences remained. Data came from immunoSEQ multiplex PCR; TCRdb stores just in-frame clones and leaves some out. The DNA was the basis for D and trimming; V, J and clone size are from that table. Among about 45,000 clones listed, roughly three quarters were seen once. This clone showed up just once. The antigen is not known. This CDR3 spans 11 amino acids. Germline V lookup: CDR1 MDHEN, CDR2 SYDVKM. V was clipped by 2 bases and J by 9 bases, with 2 bases between them. The sort gate was single viable CD3+CD4+CD8-CD45RO+ cells for memory CD4+ T cells.

The TCR comes from an adult in good health and CMV-seronegative. Material: memory CD4+ T cells from blood. The V call is TRBV28, the J call TRBJ1-6; D gene ambiguous. CDR3 nucleotide sequence: TGTGCCAGCAGTTTAACTTCACCCCTCCACTTT. Encoded protein: CASSLTSPLHF.